This TCR beta chain comes out of a study of cytomegalovirus exposure and HLA in healthy donors. General observations from the study: The productive fraction for most TCR beta V segments was about 87% or about 30% in an earlier analysis.

Regarding this clone: Its antigen is not known.

60 Vbeta and 13 Jbeta primers were used in PCR. Measured with immunoSEQ multiplex PCR; TCRdb has only the in-frame clones, and not every one. This sample has some 150,000 clones, with 60% to 85% found just once. Healthy bone marrow donors made up the donors. The sequenced material came from PBMCs. The TCR was taken from a female donor in good health and CMV-seronegative.

The CDR3 is CASSSLAGGQETQYF. The CDR3 nucleotides are TGTGCCAGCAGCTCGCTAGCGGGAGGGCAAGAGACCCAGTACTTC. The V gene is TRBV5-4, the J gene TRBJ2-5; the match to TRBD2 covers 12 bases. V lost 3 bases to trimming and J lost 2 bases; unmatched junction nucleotides: 2. The CDR3 covers 15 residues. Germline CDR1 reads SGHNT; CDR2 reads YYREEE (reference sequence). Combining the CDR3 with reference TRBV5-4 and TRBJ2-5 gives the whole variable domain ETGVTQSPTHLIKTRGQQVTLRCSSQSGHNTVSWYQQALGQGPQFIFQYYREEENGRGNFPPRFSGLQFPNYSSELNVNALELDDSALYLCASSSLAGGQETQYFGPGTRLLVL.